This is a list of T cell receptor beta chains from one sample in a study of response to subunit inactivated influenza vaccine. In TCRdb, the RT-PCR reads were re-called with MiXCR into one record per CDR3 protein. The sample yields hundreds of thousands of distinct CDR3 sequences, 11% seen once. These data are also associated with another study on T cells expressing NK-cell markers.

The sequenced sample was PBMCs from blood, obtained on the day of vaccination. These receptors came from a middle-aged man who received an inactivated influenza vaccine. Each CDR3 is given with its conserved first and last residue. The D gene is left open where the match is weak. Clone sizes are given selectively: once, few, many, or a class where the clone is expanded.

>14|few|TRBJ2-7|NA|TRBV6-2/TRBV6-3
CASTQIGGLYEQYF
TGTGCCAGCACCCAGATCGGGGGCCTCTACGAGCAGTACTTC
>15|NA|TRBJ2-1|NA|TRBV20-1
CSARSWQSSYNEQFF
TGCAGTGCCAGGAGTTGGCAGAGCTCCTACAATGAGCAGTTCTTC
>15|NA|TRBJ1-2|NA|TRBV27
CASSLSIGGRYGYTF
TGTGCCAGCAGTTTATCGATTGGGGGGCGATATGGCTACACCTTC
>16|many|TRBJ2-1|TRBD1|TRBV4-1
CASSPEAGQGYNEQFF
TGCGCCAGCAGCCCTGAAGCGGGACAGGGGTACAATGAGCAGTTCTTC
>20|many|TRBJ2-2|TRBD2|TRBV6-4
CASLRGLPSLAGGSTGELFF
TGTGCCAGCCTCAGAGGGCTCCCAAGTCTAGCGGGGGGAAGTACCGGGGAGCTGTTTTTT
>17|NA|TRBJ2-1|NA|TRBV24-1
CATSDLHPRFGNNEQFF
TGTGCCACCAGTGATTTGCACCCCAGGTTCGGTAACAATGAGCAGTTCTTC
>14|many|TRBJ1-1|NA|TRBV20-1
CSASTWGTNTEAFF
TGCAGTGCTAGTACTTGGGGTACGAACACTGAAGCTTTCTTT
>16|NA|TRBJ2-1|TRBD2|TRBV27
CASSLGTSFPHNEQFF
TGTGCCAGCAGTTTGGGGACTAGCTTTCCCCACAATGAGCAGTTCTTC
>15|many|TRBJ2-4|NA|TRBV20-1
CSAIAERLAKNIQYF
TGCAGTGCTATCGCGGAGCGGCTAGCCAAAAACATTCAGTACTTC
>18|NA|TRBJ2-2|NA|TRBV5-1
CASSLVSLRTANTGELFF
TGCGCCAGCAGCTTGGTTTCTTTACGGACAGCCAACACCGGGGAGCTGTTTTTT
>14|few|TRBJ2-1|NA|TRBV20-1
CSARRTGGLDEQFF
TGCAGTGCTAGGAGGACTGGGGGGTTAGATGAGCAGTTCTTC
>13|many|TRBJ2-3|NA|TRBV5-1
CASRDGSTDTQYF
TGCGCCAGCAGGGACGGGAGCACAGATACGCAGTATTTT
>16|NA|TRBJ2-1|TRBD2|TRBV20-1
CSARDPAGDIYNEQFF
TGCAGTGCTAGAGATCCGGCGGGGGATATCTACAATGAGCAGTTCTTC
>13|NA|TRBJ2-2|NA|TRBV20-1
CSARGQNTGELFF
TGCAGTGCTAGAGGCCAGAACACCGGGGAGCTGTTTTTT
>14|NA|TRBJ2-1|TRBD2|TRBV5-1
CASSGGLAGNEQFF
TGCGCCAGCAGCGGCGGACTAGCTGGCAATGAGCAGTTCTTC
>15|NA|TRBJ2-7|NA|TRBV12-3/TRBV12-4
CASSPPRGGSYEQYF
TGTGCCAGCAGCCCGCCGAGAGGGGGAAGCTACGAGCAGTACTTC
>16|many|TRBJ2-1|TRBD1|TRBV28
CASSSKWGQLSNEQFF
TGTGCCAGCAGTTCGAAGTGGGGACAGTTGAGCAATGAGCAGTTCTTC
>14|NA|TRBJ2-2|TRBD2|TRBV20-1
CSAIGLGNTGELFF
TGCAGTGCTATCGGACTAGGGAACACCGGGGAGCTGTTTTTT
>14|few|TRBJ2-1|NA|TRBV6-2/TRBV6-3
CASRYRDLGNEQFF
TGTGCCAGCAGGTACAGGGATCTGGGGAATGAGCAGTTCTTC
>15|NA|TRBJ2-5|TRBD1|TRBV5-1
CASSWGNRGKETQYF
TGCGCCAGCAGCTGGGGAAACAGGGGAAAAGAGACCCAGTACTTC
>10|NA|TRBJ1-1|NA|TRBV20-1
CSARAEEAFF
TGCAGTGCTCGGGCGGAGGAAGCTTTCTTT
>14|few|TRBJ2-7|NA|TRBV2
CASSEQPSSYEQYF
TGTGCCAGCAGTGAACAACCGAGCTCCTACGAGCAGTACTTC
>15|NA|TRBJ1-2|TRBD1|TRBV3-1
CASSRSDRLFYGYTF
TGTGCCAGCTCACGATCGGACAGGTTGTTTTATGGCTACACCTTC